This TCR beta chain was sequenced for a study of T cell repertoires in cytomegalovirus infection. Study as a whole: CMV epitopes that were recently identified and HLA-C-restricted were used alongside well-studied HLA-B-restricted ones. Findings of the study overall: What dominated the ex vivo response were HLA-C-restricted CMV-specific TCR beta clonotypes. People with CMV and the relevant HLA were identified by cumulative public TCR beta family frequency.

Concerning this clonotype itself: Its cognate antigen is unknown.

Losses at the gene ends were 1 base for V and 0 bases for J; bases not matched to a gene: 10. CDR3 length equals 22 residues. One entry per CDR3 protein results from TCRdb running MiXCR on the reads. The sample holds about 480,000 distinct CDR3 sequences, roughly a third seen once. The chain uses TRBV12-3 or TRBV12-4 and TRBJ2-6, with TRBD2 matching 15 bases. The sample in question was cultured PBMCs, obtained from culture after CMV antigen stimulation. The receptor's source is a human donor in good health (CMV status not recorded). Some clones in this sample may be carry-over from other donors' samples. For the CDR3, the DNA is TGTGCCAGCAGTTTAGGGGGGACTAGCGGGAGGAAGAGTGGCTCTGGGGCCAACGTCCTGACTTTC. Protein sequence: CASSLGGTSGRKSGSGANVLTF.